Listed here is a single T cell receptor (beta chain). The antigen remains unidentified. The entry originates in a study of OX40 agonist ivuxolimab in advanced cancers. Overall study context: Enrolled patients in dose escalation had cancers that were hepatocellular carcinoma, melanoma, renal cell or head and neck cancer.

Looked up from germline, CDR1 is ENHRY and CDR2 is SYGVKD. Trimming stripped 3 bases from V and 0 bases from J, with 5 bases between. The CDR3 consists of 13 residues. Using immunoSEQ multiplex PCR, the repertoire was profiled, and TCRdb retains in-frame clones only, with some absent. The sample consists of about 50,000 clones, about 93% of them appearing once. Study-wide results and limits: Circulating CD4+ and CD8+ T cells showed clonal expansion by week 6 at 0.1 to 3.0 mg/kg. Compared with others, partial responders at 0.1-3.0 mg/kg displayed clonal expansion among the lowest.

Blood sampling was done at baseline, cycle 4 day 1, and cycle 7 day 1. The V and J genes are TRBV10-3 and TRBJ1-1, with unresolved D. The TCR was taken from an adult with an advanced solid tumor such as melanoma, head and neck, liver or kidney cancer. The sample consisted of CD4+ or CD8+ T cells sorted from blood, taken in a trial of the OX40 agonist ivuxolimab. The CDR3 bases are TGTGCCATCAGTGACAATTTGAACACTGAAGCTTTCTTT. Its protein product is CAISDNLNTEAFF.